This T cell receptor (beta chain) originates from a study of human T cells and chemical hapten exposure. Study in general: On the upper back, patch tests were applied with 0.01% DPC and read at 6 days. Findings of the study overall: Counts of TCRs above 1 in 1000 frequency stayed unchanged with DPC sensitization.

This CDR3 contains 14 residues. Trimming removed 5 bases from V and 6 bases from J; junction bases left unmatched: 6. The germline gives CDR1 SNHLY, CDR2 FYNNEI. The library tagged individual cDNA molecules with unique molecular identifiers. One entry per CDR3 protein results from TCRdb running MiXCR on the RACE reads. This sample yields some 150,000 distinct CDR3 sequences, of which about 11% are seen a single time; around 1.4% belongs to the top ten. Documented time point: patch test 2, 6 weeks after DPC sensitization. Regarding treatment: therapeutic diphenylcyclopropenone sensitization with weekly scalp DPC. This clonotype was found many times. Its antigen is as yet unknown.

The chain combines TRBV2 with TRBJ1-5, with 8 bases aligning to TRBD1. This clonotype was obtained from a woman in her 50s with alopecia areata. Some clones in this sample may be carry-over from other donors' samples. This material consisted of whole blood, taken in connection with sensitization to the hapten diphenylcyclopropenone (DPC). DNA of the CDR3: TGTGCCAGCAGTCAGACAGGGGTCGGTCAGCCCCAGCATTTT. Translated: CASSQTGVGQPQHF.